Listed below are T cell receptor beta chains from one sample, sequenced in a study of T cells after yellow fever vaccination. TCRdb redid the calling of the 5' RACE reads with MiXCR, one entry per CDR3 protein. The table lists 160,000 or so distinct CDR3 sequences, 6% to 7.5% of them singletons. The sequenced sample was CD4+ T cells sorted from PBMCs, obtained about 5 days after the first yellow fever vaccination. All receptors come from a man younger than 35 who received the YFV17D yellow fever vaccine. The CDR3 runs from the conserved cysteine through the conserved F or W. Fields, in order: V gene, CDR3 length, J gene, clone size, D gene, CDR3 protein, CDR3 DNA. D genes are given only for firm matches. Rows may omit the clone size; those that give it use once, few, many or a size class.

v_call: TRBV28; cdr3_length: 11; j_call: TRBJ2-1; clone_size: many; d_call: -; cdr3_aa: CASTLRDEQFF; cdr3_nt: TGTGCCAGCACCCTTAGGGATGAGCAGTTCTTC
v_call: TRBV3-1; cdr3_length: 11; j_call: TRBJ1-2; clone_size: few; d_call: -; cdr3_aa: CASSQEYGYTF; cdr3_nt: TGTGCCAGCAGCCAAGAGTATGGCTACACCTTC
v_call: TRBV7-2; cdr3_length: 15; j_call: TRBJ2-5; clone_size: few; d_call: TRBD1; cdr3_aa: CASSRTGGISETQYF; cdr3_nt: TGTGCCAGCAGCCGGACAGGGGGAATCAGCGAGACCCAGTACTTC
v_call: TRBV30; cdr3_length: 14; j_call: TRBJ1-5; clone_size: -; d_call: TRBD1; cdr3_aa: CAWSSTGLYQPQHF; cdr3_nt: TGTGCCTGGTCATCGACAGGGCTCTATCAGCCCCAGCATTTT
v_call: TRBV11-1; cdr3_length: 14; j_call: TRBJ2-5; clone_size: -; d_call: -; cdr3_aa: CASTLDTAQETQYF; cdr3_nt: TGTGCCAGCACCTTAGACACAGCCCAAGAGACCCAGTACTTC
v_call: TRBV5-5; cdr3_length: 15; j_call: TRBJ2-3; clone_size: many; d_call: -; cdr3_aa: CASSLVPSLGDTQYF; cdr3_nt: TGTGCCAGCAGCTTGGTCCCTAGTCTTGGAGATACGCAGTATTTT
v_call: TRBV18; cdr3_length: 14; j_call: TRBJ1-5; clone_size: -; d_call: -; cdr3_aa: CASSPQGFDQTQHF; cdr3_nt: TGTGCCAGCTCACCACAGGGGTTTGATCAGACCCAGCATTTT
v_call: TRBV11-3; cdr3_length: 12; j_call: TRBJ1-1; clone_size: many; d_call: -; cdr3_aa: CASSPGATEAFF; cdr3_nt: TGTGCCAGCAGCCCGGGGGCTACTGAAGCTTTCTTT
v_call: TRBV7-2; cdr3_length: 16; j_call: TRBJ1-2; clone_size: -; d_call: TRBD1; cdr3_aa: CASSSSRYDRAYGYTF; cdr3_nt: TGTGCCAGCAGTTCCTCCCGCTACGACAGGGCCTATGGCTACACCTTC
v_call: TRBV5-1; cdr3_length: 16; j_call: TRBJ2-7; clone_size: many; d_call: -; cdr3_aa: CASSPTRDNLAHEQYF; cdr3_nt: TGCGCCAGCAGCCCCACCCGGGACAACCTCGCCCACGAGCAGTACTTC
v_call: TRBV12-3/TRBV12-4; cdr3_length: 16; j_call: TRBJ2-2; clone_size: many; d_call: -; cdr3_aa: CASSLRSGRNTGELFF; cdr3_nt: TGTGCCAGCAGTTTGAGAAGCGGACGGAACACCGGGGAGCTGTTTTTT
v_call: TRBV20-1; cdr3_length: 15; j_call: TRBJ2-1; clone_size: few; d_call: -; cdr3_aa: CSATGTAWGPNEQFF; cdr3_nt: TGCAGTGCTACGGGGACCGCGTGGGGTCCCAATGAGCAGTTCTTC
v_call: TRBV2; cdr3_length: 12; j_call: TRBJ1-5; clone_size: many; d_call: -; cdr3_aa: CASSEVTRPQHF; cdr3_nt: TGTGCCAGCAGTGAAGTTACACGGCCCCAGCATTTT
v_call: TRBV5-4; cdr3_length: 15; j_call: TRBJ2-1; clone_size: many; d_call: -; cdr3_aa: CASSLDGTSYNEQFF; cdr3_nt: TGTGCCAGCAGCTTGGATGGGACTTCGTACAATGAGCAGTTCTTC
v_call: TRBV7-8; cdr3_length: 15; j_call: TRBJ2-1; clone_size: many; d_call: -; cdr3_aa: CASSFRGASYNEQFF; cdr3_nt: TGTGCCAGCAGCTTTCGGGGGGCCTCCTACAATGAGCAGTTCTTC
v_call: TRBV20-1; cdr3_length: 17; j_call: TRBJ2-4; clone_size: -; d_call: TRBD2; cdr3_aa: CSAREGTSGGKKNIQYF; cdr3_nt: TGCAGTGCTAGAGAGGGGACTAGCGGGGGGAAAAAAAACATTCAGTACTTC
v_call: TRBV5-5; cdr3_length: 14; j_call: TRBJ2-5; clone_size: many; d_call: TRBD2; cdr3_aa: CASSSGTNQETQYF; cdr3_nt: TGTGCCAGCAGCTCCGGGACTAACCAAGAGACCCAGTACTTC
v_call: TRBV19; cdr3_length: 13; j_call: TRBJ1-1; clone_size: few; d_call: -; cdr3_aa: CASSMRGNTEAFF; cdr3_nt: TGTGCCAGTAGTATGAGAGGGAACACTGAAGCTTTCTTT
v_call: TRBV20-1; cdr3_length: 15; j_call: TRBJ1-2; clone_size: many; d_call: TRBD1; cdr3_aa: CSALPGTATNYGYTF; cdr3_nt: TGCAGTGCCCTCCCCGGGACAGCGACGAACTATGGCTACACCTTC
v_call: TRBV5-5; cdr3_length: 15; j_call: TRBJ2-1; clone_size: many; d_call: -; cdr3_aa: CASSLLGSSYNEQFF; cdr3_nt: TGTGCCAGCAGCTTGCTAGGGAGCTCCTACAATGAGCAGTTCTTC
v_call: TRBV5-4; cdr3_length: 15; j_call: TRBJ2-2; clone_size: few; d_call: -; cdr3_aa: CASSHGGADTGELFF; cdr3_nt: TGTGCCAGCAGCCATGGGGGGGCCGACACCGGGGAGCTGTTTTTT
v_call: TRBV2; cdr3_length: 15; j_call: TRBJ1-3; clone_size: many; d_call: TRBD1; cdr3_aa: CASSIRGQGGNTIYF; cdr3_nt: TGTGCCAGCAGTATTCGAGGACAGGGAGGAAACACCATATATTTT
v_call: TRBV6-5; cdr3_length: 14; j_call: TRBJ1-4; clone_size: few; d_call: -; cdr3_aa: CASSYGRGSEKLFF; cdr3_nt: TGTGCCAGCAGTTACGGCAGGGGTAGCGAAAAACTGTTTTTT
v_call: TRBV10-1; cdr3_length: 13; j_call: TRBJ2-4; clone_size: many; d_call: -; cdr3_aa: CASSVGMGNIQYF; cdr3_nt: TGCGCCAGCAGTGTAGGGATGGGAAACATTCAGTACTTC
v_call: TRBV5-5; cdr3_length: 16; j_call: TRBJ2-1; clone_size: many; d_call: -; cdr3_aa: CASSPGTPNSLNEQFF; cdr3_nt: TGTGCCAGCAGCCCTGGGACTCCAAACTCTCTTAATGAGCAGTTCTTC
v_call: TRBV12-3/TRBV12-4; cdr3_length: 13; j_call: TRBJ2-5; clone_size: many; d_call: -; cdr3_aa: CASSFTRGATQYF; cdr3_nt: TGTGCCAGCAGTTTCACTAGGGGTGCGACCCAGTACTTC